This T cell receptor (beta chain) was sequenced during a study of T cells in Graves' hyperthyroidism and ophthalmopathy. This clonotype was detected only a few times. The antigen is undetermined. Patients having uncontrolled infection, another autoimmune disease, pregnancy or lactation were not included. Together with thyroid ultrasound, orbital computed tomography, serum thyroxine and TRAb, clinical symptoms were used for diagnoses. This CDR3 has 11 amino acids. Germline CDR1 is SGHVS and CDR2 is FQNEAQ. V lost 4 bases to trimming and J lost 9 bases, with 10 bases between them. Study-level points and caveats: A 13 V-J model separated ophthalmopathy from stable hyperthyroidism.

RNA transcripts gave rise to amplified TCR beta CDR3 regions. The primer set for the first-round RT-PCR of the TCR CDR3 was HTBI. TCRdb re-analysed the multiplex PCR reads in MiXCR, keeping a single row per CDR3 protein. This sample has hundreds of thousands of distinct CDR3 sequences, with 45% found just once. Sequenced sample: peripheral blood or thyroid tissue (not recorded which). The chain recombines TRBV7-8 with TRBJ2-7; D perhaps matches TRBD2 (5 bases). The clonotype comes from an adult man with Graves' disease, either hyperthyroidism or ophthalmopathy (not recorded which). The CDR3 DNA reads as TGTGCCAGCAGCTCCCAGGAGGCGCAGTACTTC. It translates to CASSSQEAQYF.